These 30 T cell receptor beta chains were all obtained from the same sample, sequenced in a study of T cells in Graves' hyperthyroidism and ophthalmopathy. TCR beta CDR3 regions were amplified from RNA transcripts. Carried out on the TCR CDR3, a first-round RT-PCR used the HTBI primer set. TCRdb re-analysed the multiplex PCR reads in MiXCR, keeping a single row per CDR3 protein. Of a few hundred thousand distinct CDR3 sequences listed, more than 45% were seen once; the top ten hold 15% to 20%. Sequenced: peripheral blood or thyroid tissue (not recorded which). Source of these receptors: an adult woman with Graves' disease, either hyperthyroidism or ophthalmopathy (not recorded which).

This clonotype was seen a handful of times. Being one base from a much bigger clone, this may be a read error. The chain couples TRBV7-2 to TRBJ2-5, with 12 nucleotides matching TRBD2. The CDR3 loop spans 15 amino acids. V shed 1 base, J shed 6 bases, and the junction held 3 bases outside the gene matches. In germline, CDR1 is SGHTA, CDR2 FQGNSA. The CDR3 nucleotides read TGTGCCAGCAGCTTAGGGACTAGCGGGATGAAGACCCAGTACTTC. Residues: CASSLGTSGMKTQYF.

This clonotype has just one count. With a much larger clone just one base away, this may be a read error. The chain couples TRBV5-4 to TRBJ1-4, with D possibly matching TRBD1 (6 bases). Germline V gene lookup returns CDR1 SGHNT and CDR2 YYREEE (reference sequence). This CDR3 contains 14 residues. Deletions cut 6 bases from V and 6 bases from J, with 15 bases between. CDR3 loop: CASNPDSYHEKLFF. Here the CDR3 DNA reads TGTGCCAGCAATCCGGACAGCTACCATGAAAAACTGTTTTTT.

The CDR3 region has the DNA TGTGCCAGCAGCCTGGACTCCACATCCGGGACAGGGAAGGGCTACACCTTC. This sequence encodes CASSLDSTSGTGKGYTF. This chain joins TRBV7-2 and TRBJ1-2, with 9 bases lining up with TRBD1. CDR1 is SGHTA, CDR2 FQGNSA, per germline. Trimming cost V 5 bases and J 8 bases; bases outside gene matches: 18. The CDR3 length is 17 residues.

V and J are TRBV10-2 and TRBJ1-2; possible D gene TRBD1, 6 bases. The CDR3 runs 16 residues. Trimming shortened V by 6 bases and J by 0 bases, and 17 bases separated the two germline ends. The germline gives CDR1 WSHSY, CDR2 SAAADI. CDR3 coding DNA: TGCGCCAGCAGCCAAGATCAGGGGAGAGCTAACTATGGCTACACCTTC. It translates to CASSQDQGRANYGYTF.

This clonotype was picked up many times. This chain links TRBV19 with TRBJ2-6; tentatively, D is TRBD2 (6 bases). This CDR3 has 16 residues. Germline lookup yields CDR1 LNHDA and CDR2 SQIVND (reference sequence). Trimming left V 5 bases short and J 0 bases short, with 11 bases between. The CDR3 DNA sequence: TGTGCCAGTAGTCCTCGGAGGGGCTCTGGGGCCAACGTCCTGACTTTC. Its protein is CASSPRRGSGANVLTF.

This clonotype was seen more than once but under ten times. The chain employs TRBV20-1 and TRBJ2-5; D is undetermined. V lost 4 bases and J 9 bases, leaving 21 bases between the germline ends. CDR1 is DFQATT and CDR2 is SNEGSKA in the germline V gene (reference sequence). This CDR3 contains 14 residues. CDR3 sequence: CSANPLSYNQPQYF. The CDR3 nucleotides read TGCAGTGCTAACCCGCTGTCGTACAATCAGCCCCAGTACTTC.

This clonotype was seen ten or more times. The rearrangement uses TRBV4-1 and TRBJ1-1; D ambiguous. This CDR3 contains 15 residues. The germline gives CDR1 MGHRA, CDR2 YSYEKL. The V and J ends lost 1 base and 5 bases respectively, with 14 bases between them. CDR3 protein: CASSQGESTGTEAFF. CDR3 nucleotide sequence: TGCGCCAGCAGCCAAGGCGAATCAACGGGGACTGAAGCTTTCTTT.

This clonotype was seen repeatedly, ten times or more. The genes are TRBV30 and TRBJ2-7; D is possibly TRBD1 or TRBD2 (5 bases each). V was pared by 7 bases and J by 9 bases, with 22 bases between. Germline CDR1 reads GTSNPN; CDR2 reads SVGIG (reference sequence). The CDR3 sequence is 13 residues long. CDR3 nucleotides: TGTGCCTTTGGAGGAACCAAGGGGTTGGGGCAGTACTTC. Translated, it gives CAFGGTKGLGQYF.

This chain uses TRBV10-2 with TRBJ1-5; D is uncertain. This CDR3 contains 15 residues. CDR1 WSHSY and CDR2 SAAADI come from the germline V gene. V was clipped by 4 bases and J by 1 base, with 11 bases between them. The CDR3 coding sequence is TGCGCCAGCAGTGGGACGGGCCCAAGCAATCAGCCCCAGCATTTT. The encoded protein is CASSGTGPSNQPQHF.

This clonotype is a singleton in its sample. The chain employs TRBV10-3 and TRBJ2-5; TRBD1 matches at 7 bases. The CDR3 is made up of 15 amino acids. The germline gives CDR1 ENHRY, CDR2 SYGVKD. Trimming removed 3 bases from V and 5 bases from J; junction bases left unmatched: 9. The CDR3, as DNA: TGTGCCATCAGTGACCAAGAGCAGGGGGACGAGACCCAGTACTTC. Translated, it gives CAISDQEQGDETQYF.

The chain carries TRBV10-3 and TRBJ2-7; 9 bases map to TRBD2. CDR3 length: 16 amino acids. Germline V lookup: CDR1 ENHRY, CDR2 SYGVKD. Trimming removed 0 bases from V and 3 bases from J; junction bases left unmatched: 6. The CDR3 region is CAISESGGLAGYEQYF. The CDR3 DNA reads TGTGCCATCAGTGAGTCGGGGGGACTAGCAGGCTACGAGCAGTACTTC.

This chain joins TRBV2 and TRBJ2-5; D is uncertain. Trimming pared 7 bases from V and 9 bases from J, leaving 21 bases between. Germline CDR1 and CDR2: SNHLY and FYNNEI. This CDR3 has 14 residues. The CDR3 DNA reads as TGTGCCAGCAATCCCACGCGGACCAATCAGCCCCAGTACTTC. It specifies CASNPTRTNQPQYF. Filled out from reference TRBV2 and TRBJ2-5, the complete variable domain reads EPEVTQTPSHQVTQMGQEVILRCVPISNHLYFYWYRQILGQKVEFLVSFYNNEISEKSEIFDDQFSVERPDGSNFTLKIRSTKLEDSAMYFCASNPTRTNQPQYFGPGTRLLVL.

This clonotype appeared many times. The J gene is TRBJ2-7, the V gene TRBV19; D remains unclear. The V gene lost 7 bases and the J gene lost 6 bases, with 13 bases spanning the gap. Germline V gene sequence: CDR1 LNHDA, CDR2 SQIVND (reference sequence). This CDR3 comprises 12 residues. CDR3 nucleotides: TGTGCCAGTAACAAGGGCTGGGGCGAGCAGTACTTC. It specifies CASNKGWGEQYF.

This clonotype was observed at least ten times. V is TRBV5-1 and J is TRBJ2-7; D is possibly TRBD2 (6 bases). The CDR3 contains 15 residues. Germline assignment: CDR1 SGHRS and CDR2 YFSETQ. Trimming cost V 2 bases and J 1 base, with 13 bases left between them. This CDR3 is CASSFGGVQSYEQYF. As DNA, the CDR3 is TGCGCCAGCAGCTTCGGCGGGGTACAGTCCTACGAGCAGTACTTC. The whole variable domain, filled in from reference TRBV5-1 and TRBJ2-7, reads KAGVTQTPRYLIKTRGQQVTLSCSPISGHRSVSWYQQTPGQGLQFLFEYFSETQRNKGNFPGRFSGRQFSNSRSEMNVSTLELGDSALYLCASSFGGVQSYEQYFGPGTRLTVT.

The CDR3 nucleotides read TGTGCCAGCAGCTTAGGTGGAAGTGCCGGCAATCAGCCCCAGCATTTT. Translating gives CASSLGGSAGNQPQHF. The V call is TRBV7-8, the J call TRBJ1-5; no clear D gene. CDR1 is SGHVS, CDR2 FQNEAQ, per germline. The CDR3 loop spans 16 amino acids. Trimming took off 1 base at V and 2 bases at J, with 12 bases between the two ends.

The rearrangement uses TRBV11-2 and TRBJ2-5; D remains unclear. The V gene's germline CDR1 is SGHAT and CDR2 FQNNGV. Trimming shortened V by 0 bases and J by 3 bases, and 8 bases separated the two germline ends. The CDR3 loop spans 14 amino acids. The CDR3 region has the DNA TGTGCCAGCAGCTTAGACACGTTGAAAGAGACCCAGTACTTC. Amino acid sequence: CASSLDTLKETQYF.

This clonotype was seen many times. CDR3 sequence: CASKTDSTNTGELFF. CDR3 sequence (DNA): TGTGCCAGCAAGACGGACAGTACGAACACCGGGGAGCTGTTTTTT. The rearrangement uses TRBV19 and TRBJ2-2; tentatively, D is TRBD1 (6 bases). The CDR3 has 15 residues. Germline CDR1 LNHDA, CDR2 SQIVND (reference sequence). Trimming removed 9 bases from V and 0 bases from J, with 14 bases in between. Based on the CDR3 plus reference TRBV19 and TRBJ2-2, the full variable domain is DGGITQSPKYLFRKEGQNVTLSCEQNLNHDAMYWYRQDPGQGLRLIYYSQIVNDFQKGDIAEGYSVSREKKESFPLTVTSAQKNPTAFYLCASKTDSTNTGELFFGEGSRLTVL.

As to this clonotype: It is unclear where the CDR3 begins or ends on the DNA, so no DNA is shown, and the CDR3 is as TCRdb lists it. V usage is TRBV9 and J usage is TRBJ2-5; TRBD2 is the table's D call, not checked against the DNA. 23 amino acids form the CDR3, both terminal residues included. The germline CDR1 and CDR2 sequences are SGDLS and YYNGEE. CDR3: CASSVGDIQETQYFGTRGETQYF.

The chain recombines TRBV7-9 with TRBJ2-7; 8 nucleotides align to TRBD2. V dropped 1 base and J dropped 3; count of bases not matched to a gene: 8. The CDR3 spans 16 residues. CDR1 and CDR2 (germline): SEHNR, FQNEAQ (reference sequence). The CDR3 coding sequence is TGTGCCAGCAGCTTAGTGGCGGGAGGAGCCTACTACGAGCAGTACTTC. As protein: CASSLVAGGAYYEQYF.

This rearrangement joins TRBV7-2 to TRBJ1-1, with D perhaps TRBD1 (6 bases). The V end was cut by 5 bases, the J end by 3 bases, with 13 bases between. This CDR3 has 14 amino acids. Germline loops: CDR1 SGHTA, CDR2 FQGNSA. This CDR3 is CASSLDRFYTEAFF. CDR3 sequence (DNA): TGTGCCAGCAGCCTGGACAGATTTTACACTGAAGCTTTCTTT.

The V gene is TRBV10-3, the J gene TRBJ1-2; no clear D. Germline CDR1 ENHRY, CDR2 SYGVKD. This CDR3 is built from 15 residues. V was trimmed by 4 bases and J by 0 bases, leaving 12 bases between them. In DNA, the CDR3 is TGTGCCATCAGTGCTAGGCCCAGAACTAACTATGGCTACACCTTC. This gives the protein CAISARPRTNYGYTF.

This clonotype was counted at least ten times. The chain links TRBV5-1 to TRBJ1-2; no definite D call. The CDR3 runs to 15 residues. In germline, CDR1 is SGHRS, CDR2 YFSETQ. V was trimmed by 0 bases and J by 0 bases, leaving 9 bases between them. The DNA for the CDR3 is TGCGCCAGCAGCTTGGTGTCCGGGGCTAACTATGGCTACACCTTC. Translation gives CASSLVSGANYGYTF.

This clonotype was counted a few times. CDR3 in amino acids: CSVTRGVSEPQHF. In nucleotides, the CDR3 is TGCAGCGTTACTCGGGGGGTTTCGGAGCCCCAGCATTTT. This rearrangement joins TRBV29-1 to TRBJ1-5; D might be TRBD1 (5 bases). V lost 5 bases and J 8 bases, leaving 16 bases between the germline ends. Germline V gene sequence: CDR1 SQVTM, CDR2 ANQGSEA. This CDR3 is built from 13 residues.

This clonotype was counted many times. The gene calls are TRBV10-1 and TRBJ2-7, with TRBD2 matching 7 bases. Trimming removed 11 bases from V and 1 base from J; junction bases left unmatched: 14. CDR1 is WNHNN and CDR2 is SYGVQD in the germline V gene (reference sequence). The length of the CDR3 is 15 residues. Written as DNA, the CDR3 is TGCGCCGTTCTTGGGGGGGGTTCGGCATCCTACGAGCAGTACTTC. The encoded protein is CAVLGGGSASYEQYF.

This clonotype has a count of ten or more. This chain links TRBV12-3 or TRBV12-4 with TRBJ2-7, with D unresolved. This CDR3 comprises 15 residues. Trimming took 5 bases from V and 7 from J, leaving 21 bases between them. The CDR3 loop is CASSLWAVGPNEQYF. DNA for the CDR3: TGTGCCAGCAGTCTATGGGCCGTCGGCCCCAATGAGCAGTACTTC.

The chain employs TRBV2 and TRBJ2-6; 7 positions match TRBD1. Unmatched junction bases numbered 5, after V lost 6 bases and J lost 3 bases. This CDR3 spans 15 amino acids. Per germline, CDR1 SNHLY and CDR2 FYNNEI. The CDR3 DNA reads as TGTGCCAGCAGGACCGACAGGGATGGGGCCAACGTCCTGACTTTC. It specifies CASRTDRDGANVLTF.

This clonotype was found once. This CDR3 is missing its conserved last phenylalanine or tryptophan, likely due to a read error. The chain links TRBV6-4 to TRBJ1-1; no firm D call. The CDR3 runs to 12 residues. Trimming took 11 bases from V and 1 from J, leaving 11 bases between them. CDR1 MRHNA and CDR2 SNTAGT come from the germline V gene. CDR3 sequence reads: CASKRGNTEAFL. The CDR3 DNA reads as TGTGCCTCCAAGCGGGGGAACACTGAAGCTTTCCTT.

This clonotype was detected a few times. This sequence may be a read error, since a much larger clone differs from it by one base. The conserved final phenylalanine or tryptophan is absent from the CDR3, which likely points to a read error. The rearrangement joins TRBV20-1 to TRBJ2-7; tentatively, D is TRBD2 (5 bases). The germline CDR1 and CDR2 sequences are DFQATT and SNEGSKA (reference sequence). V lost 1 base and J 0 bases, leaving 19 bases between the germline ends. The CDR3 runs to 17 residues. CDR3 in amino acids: CSARGLLGLVSSYEQYL. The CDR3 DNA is TGCAGTGCTAGAGGTCTACTAGGACTGGTTAGCTCCTACGAGCAGTACCTC.

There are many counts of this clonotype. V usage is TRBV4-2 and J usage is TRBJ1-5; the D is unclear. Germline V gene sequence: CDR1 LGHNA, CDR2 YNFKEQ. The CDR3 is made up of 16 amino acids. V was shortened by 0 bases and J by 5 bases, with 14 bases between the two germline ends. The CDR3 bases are TGTGCCAGCAGCCAAGAGGCCAGGCTAAACCATCAGCCCCAGCATTTT. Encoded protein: CASSQEARLNHQPQHF.

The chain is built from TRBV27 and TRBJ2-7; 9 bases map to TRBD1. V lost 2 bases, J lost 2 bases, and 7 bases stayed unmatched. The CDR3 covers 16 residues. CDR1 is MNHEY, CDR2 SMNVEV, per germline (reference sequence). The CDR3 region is CASSLLGGQGAYEQYF. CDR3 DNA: TGTGCCAGCAGTTTACTCGGGGGACAGGGAGCCTACGAGCAGTACTTC.